What follows are 24 T cell receptor beta chains derived from one specimen sequenced in a study of blood T cell repertoires in COVID-19. Method: immunoSEQ multiplex PCR; TCRdb's copy keeps in-frame clones and lacks some. The repertoire holds 85,000 to 95,000 clones, with 60% to 80% as singletons. Sequences were obtained from peripheral blood. The receptor set was obtained from a woman aged 80 or older with acute or convalescent COVID-19.

The rearrangement joins TRBV18 to TRBJ1-1; 8 bases line up with TRBD1. The CDR3 runs 15 residues. Germline V gene lookup returns CDR1 KGHSH and CDR2 LQKENI. The V and J ends lost 5 bases and 2 bases, in that order; junction bases with no gene match: 7. As DNA, the CDR3 is TGTGCCAGCTCAGCTCCGGGACAGGATAACACTGAAGCTTTCTTT. The encoded protein is CASSAPGQDNTEAFF.

The rearrangement joins TRBV7-2 to TRBJ1-1, with a tentative D call TRBD1 (5 bases). The CDR3 contains 15 residues. V was shortened by 4 bases and J by 3 bases, with 15 bases between the two germline ends. Per germline, CDR1 SGHTA and CDR2 FQGNSA. The CDR3 sequence: CASSWGLRWDTEAFF. The CDR3 DNA is TGTGCCAGCAGCTGGGGACTTCGATGGGACACTGAAGCTTTCTTT.

The J gene is TRBJ2-2, the V gene TRBV4-2; D is uncertain. This CDR3 is 14 amino acids long. Germline V CDR1 and CDR2: LGHNA, YNFKEQ. The germline V and J ends were trimmed by 4 bases and 0 bases, with 6 bases remaining between them. The chain's CDR3 is CASSPVTNTGELFF. In nucleotides, the CDR3 is TGTGCCAGCAGCCCAGTTACGAACACCGGGGAGCTGTTTTTT.

The chain joins TRBV10-3 to TRBJ2-5, with 11 bases aligning to TRBD1. The length of the CDR3 is 17 residues. J was trimmed by 2 bases and V by 0 bases; bases with no gene match: 5. In germline, CDR1 is ENHRY, CDR2 SYGVKD. The CDR3 sequence: CAISESLWDRGQETQYF. Written as DNA, the CDR3 is TGTGCCATCAGTGAGTCGCTATGGGACAGGGGGCAAGAGACCCAGTACTTC.

V gene TRBV12-5 combines with J gene TRBJ1-1; no definite D call. Germline CDR1 is LGHNT and CDR2 is FRNRAP. V was clipped by 5 bases and J by 8 bases, with 12 bases between them. This CDR3 is 12 amino acids long. CDR3 in amino acids: CASGNPPGEAFF. The CDR3, as DNA: TGTGCTAGTGGTAATCCTCCGGGGGAAGCTTTCTTT.

The table lists this clone with a count of one. The rearrangement joins TRBV5-1 to TRBJ2-3; 8 nucleotides line up with TRBD2. CDR1 SGHRS and CDR2 YFSETQ come from the germline V gene. The CDR3 covers 15 residues. The J segment lost 2 bases and the V segment lost 2 bases, leaving 4 bases of the junction unmatched. CDR3 in DNA: TGCGCCAGCAGCTTCGGGGGGGGCCCCACAGATACGCAGTATTTT. Residues: CASSFGGGPTDTQYF.

The CDR3: CASSLASGGATDTQYF. CDR3 sequence (DNA): TGTGCCAGCAGCTTAGCTAGCGGGGGGGCCACAGATACGCAGTATTTT. This rearrangement joins TRBV7-2 to TRBJ2-3; 11 bases align to TRBD2. Germline V gene lookup returns CDR1 SGHTA and CDR2 FQGNSA. V was pared by 0 bases and J by 2 bases, with 1 base of the junction left unmatched. The CDR3 spans 16 residues.

This clone was observed a single time. The chain uses TRBV6-1 and TRBJ2-1; a weak D match, TRBD2 (6 bases). Germline assignment: CDR1 MNHNS and CDR2 SASEGT. The CDR3 length is 15 residues. V was trimmed by 3 bases and J by 8 bases, leaving 17 bases between them. The CDR3 sequence: CASSDLARLGDEQFF. CDR3 nucleotides: TGTGCCAGCAGTGATCTAGCGAGACTTGGTGATGAGCAGTTCTTC.

This chain uses TRBV21-1 with TRBJ2-2; the table's D call of TRBD2 was not tested on the DNA. TRBV21-1 is a documented pseudogene. This CDR3 is 19 amino acids long. The chain's CDR3 is CASSKDGEDLLKRTGELFF. CDR3 nucleotides: TGTGCCAGCAGCAAAGACGGGGAGGACCTTCTTAAACGTACAGGGGAGCTGTTTTTT.

This clone was found once. This sequence joins TRBV7-2 and TRBJ1-1; TRBD1 matches 8 bases. The CDR3 length is 12 residues. V was clipped by 5 bases and J by 6 bases; unmatched bases: 2. The germline V gene has CDR1 SGHTA and CDR2 FQGNSA. Here the CDR3 DNA reads TGTGCCAGCAGCGTACAGGGGGCTGAAGCTTTCTTT. Translating it yields CASSVQGAEAFF.

V is TRBV27 and J is TRBJ2-3; D remains ambiguous. The CDR3 runs to 12 residues. CDR1 and CDR2 (germline): MNHEY, SMNVEV (reference sequence). V lost 5 bases and J lost 2, with 5 bases in between. CDR3 nucleotide sequence: TGTGCCAGCAGTCAGAACACAGATACGCAGTATTTT. Residues: CASSQNTDTQYF.

The rearrangement uses TRBV6-1 and TRBJ2-5, with 11 bases identical to TRBD1. The junction had 6 bases not matched to a gene; V was cut back by 2 bases and J by 4 bases. CDR3 length: 16 residues. Germline V gene lookup returns CDR1 MNHNS and CDR2 SASEGT. The CDR3 here is CASSEPGQGAGETQYF. The CDR3 DNA follows: TGTGCCAGCAGTGAACCAGGACAGGGGGCGGGAGAGACCCAGTACTTC.

The chain uses TRBV19 and TRBJ1-5; 8 bases fit TRBD1. V lost 7 bases, J lost 6 bases, and 8 bases stayed unmatched. CDR1 is LNHDA and CDR2 is SQIVND in the germline V gene (reference sequence). The CDR3 totals 14 residues. The CDR3 reads CASTKGTGGQPQHF. In DNA, the CDR3 is TGTGCCAGTACCAAGGGGACAGGCGGTCAGCCCCAGCATTTT.

The V and J genes are TRBV6-2 or TRBV6-3 and TRBJ1-2; D gene ambiguous. CDR1 is MNHEY, CDR2 SVGEGT, per germline. CDR3 length equals 13 residues. V was clipped by 6 bases and J by 5 bases, with 13 bases between them. The CDR3 here is CASSESRGYGYTF. The CDR3 DNA sequence: TGTGCCAGCAGCGAGAGCCGCGGTTATGGCTACACCTTC.

This clone was detected only a few times. The chain recombines TRBV4-1 with TRBJ1-1; TRBD1 agrees at 9 bases. J lost 6 bases, V lost 0 bases, and 8 bases had no gene match. The CDR3 covers 16 residues. Germline CDR1 is MGHRA and CDR2 is YSYEKL. CDR3 protein: CASSQEPQGAGAEAFF. In DNA form, the CDR3 reads TGCGCCAGCAGCCAAGAGCCACAGGGGGCGGGTGCTGAAGCTTTCTTT.

This rearrangement joins TRBV28 to TRBJ2-3; 8 positions agree with TRBD2. This CDR3 has 15 amino acids. After removal of 3 bases from V and 2 bases from J, the junction contained 4 bases not matched to a gene. Germline V gene data show CDR1 as MDHEN and CDR2 as SYDVKM. The CDR3 region is CASSFSGGFTDTQYF. CDR3 sequence (DNA): TGTGCCAGCAGTTTTTCGGGGGGGTTCACAGATACGCAGTATTTT. Combining the CDR3 with reference TRBV28 and TRBJ2-3 gives the whole variable domain DVKVTQSSRYLVKRTGEKVFLECVQDMDHENMFWYRQDPGLGLRLIYFSYDVKMKEKGDIPEGYSVSREKKERFSLILESASTNQTSMYLCASSFSGGFTDTQYFGPGTRLTVL.

The chain joins TRBV15 to TRBJ2-5; D gene ambiguous. The germline CDR1 and CDR2 sequences are LNHNV and YYDKDF (reference sequence). Trimming cost V 8 bases and J 3 bases, with 16 bases left between them. There are 14 residues in the CDR3. CDR3 in amino acids: CATSRGIGEETQYF. DNA for the CDR3: TGTGCCACCTCGCGCGGCATCGGAGAAGAGACCCAGTACTTC.

The rearrangement links TRBV28 to TRBJ1-1, with D tentatively TRBD1 (6 bases). The CDR3 has 12 amino acids. Germline V gives CDR1 MDHEN, CDR2 SYDVKM. V dropped 1 base and J dropped 9 bases, with 9 bases sitting between them. The CDR3 region is CASSLLGAKAFF. In DNA form, the CDR3 reads TGTGCCAGCAGTTTATTGGGGGCGAAAGCTTTCTTT.

The J gene is TRBJ1-1, the V gene TRBV9, with a weak D call TRBD1 (6 bases). The V gene lost 3 bases and the J gene lost 4 bases, with 13 bases spanning the gap. The CDR3 covers 14 residues. Germline CDR1 SGDLS, CDR2 YYNGEE. CDR3 sequence reads: CASSAEQGTTEAFF. CDR3 DNA: TGTGCCAGCAGCGCTGAACAGGGAACCACTGAAGCTTTCTTT.

The genes are TRBV19 and TRBJ1-2; 8 bases match TRBD1. The ends lost 4 bases at V and 6 bases at J; junction bases unmatched: 10. Per germline, CDR1 LNHDA and CDR2 SQIVND (reference sequence). The CDR3 is 15 amino acids. CDR3 protein: CASSTLTRGQNGYTF. DNA for the CDR3: TGTGCCAGTAGTACCCTCACCAGGGGGCAAAATGGCTACACCTTC. The whole variable domain, remainder taken from reference TRBV19 and TRBJ1-2, is DGGITQSPKYLFRKEGQNVTLSCEQNLNHDAMYWYRQDPGQGLRLIYYSQIVNDFQKGDIAEGYSVSREKKESFPLTVTSAQKNPTAFYLCASSTLTRGQNGYTFGSGTRLTVV.

This clone appeared a single time. The CDR3 sequence: CASSQEVQGSGNTIYF. Here the CDR3 DNA reads TGCGCCAGCAGCCAAGAGGTCCAGGGCTCTGGAAACACCATATATTTT. The chain couples TRBV4-1 to TRBJ1-3, with D tentatively TRBD1 (5 bases). Germline V gene data show CDR1 as MGHRA and CDR2 as YSYEKL. The CDR3 length is 16 residues. V was shortened by 0 bases and J by 0 bases, with 9 bases between the two germline ends.

The CDR3 DNA sequence: TGCAGCGTTGCCGCGGGGGAGGAGACCCAGTACTTC. Its translation is CSVAAGEETQYF. V and J are TRBV29-1 and TRBJ2-5, with 7 nucleotides matching TRBD2. This CDR3 region has 12 residues. Germline V CDR1 and CDR2: SQVTM, ANQGSEA. The V gene end was trimmed by 4 bases and the J gene end by 5 bases; junction bases not matched to a gene: 4.

This chain uses TRBV29-1 with TRBJ2-6, with D possibly being TRBD1 (6 bases). Trimming removed 0 bases at V and 0 bases at J, with 9 bases between. The germline gives CDR1 SQVTM, CDR2 ANQGSEA. CDR3 length: 16 amino acids. Here the CDR3 reads CSVEDRDTSGANVLTF. The CDR3 nucleotides are TGCAGCGTTGAAGACAGGGACACCTCTGGGGCCAACGTCCTGACTTTC. Using reference TRBV29-1 and TRBJ2-6 for the parts outside the CDR3, the full variable domain is SAVISQKPSRDICQRGTSLTIQCQVDSQVTMMFWYRQQPGQSLTLIATANQGSEATYESGFVIDKFPISRPNLTFSTLTVSNMSPEDSSIYLCSVEDRDTSGANVLTFGAGSRLTVL.

In its sample, this clone was seen a few times. This rearrangement joins TRBV30 to TRBJ2-4; tentative D call: TRBD1 (6 bases). This CDR3 contains 13 residues. The germline V gene has CDR1 GTSNPN and CDR2 SVGIG (reference sequence). Trimming left V 2 bases short and J 8 bases short, with 13 bases between. As DNA, the CDR3 is TGTGCCTGGAGTAGAGGCAGGGGCTACATTCAGTACTTC. Translated: CAWSRGRGYIQYF.